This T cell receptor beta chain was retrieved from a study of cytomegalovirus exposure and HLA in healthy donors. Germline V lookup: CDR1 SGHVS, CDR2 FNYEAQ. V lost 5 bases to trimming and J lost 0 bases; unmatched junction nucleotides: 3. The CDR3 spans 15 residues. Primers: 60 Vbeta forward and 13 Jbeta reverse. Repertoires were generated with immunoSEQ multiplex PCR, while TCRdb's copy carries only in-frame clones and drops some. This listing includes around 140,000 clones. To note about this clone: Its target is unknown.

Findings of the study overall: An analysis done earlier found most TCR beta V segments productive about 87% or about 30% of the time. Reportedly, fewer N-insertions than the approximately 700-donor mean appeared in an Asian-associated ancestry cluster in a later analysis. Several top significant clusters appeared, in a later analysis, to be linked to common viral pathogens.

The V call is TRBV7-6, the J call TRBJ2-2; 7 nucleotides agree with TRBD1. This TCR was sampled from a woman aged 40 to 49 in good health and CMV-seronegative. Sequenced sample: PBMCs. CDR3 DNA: TGTGCCAGCAGCGCGAGGGGGCCGAACACCGGGGAGCTGTTTTTT. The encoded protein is CASSARGPNTGELFF.